This entry concerns a single T cell receptor beta chain. The antigen remains unidentified. This entry belongs to a study of Tregs in tolerant kidney transplant recipients. Study as a whole: Sorting of CD4+CD25+CD127- cells followed approximately 3-day belatacept mixed lymphocyte reactions, sometimes with roughly five-day graft donor restimulation. Antibodies separated recipient from donor cells.

The CDR3 contains 17 residues. Per germline, CDR1 KGHSH and CDR2 LQKENI. V lost 1 base and J lost 5, with 17 bases in between. Method: immunoSEQ multiplex PCR; TCRdb's copy keeps in-frame clones and lacks some. Seen here are under 45,000 clones, over 95% observed once, and the top ten hold 0.37%. Study-wide results and caveats: Expanding Tregs on activated donor B cells appeared to best identify donor-specific TCRbeta clones.

The TCR sequence derives from a human donor in good health. The sample taken for sequencing was Tregs from blood cultured with allogeneic cells. This chain connects TRBV18 to TRBJ2-2; weak D call: TRBD1 (6 bases). The CDR3 is CASSPRVRDTRTGELFF. CDR3 DNA sequence: TGTGCCAGCTCACCACGTGTAAGGGACACTAGAACCGGGGAGCTGTTTTTT.